Listed below are T cell receptor beta chains from one sample, sequenced in a study of blood T cell repertoires in COVID-19. The table came from immunoSEQ multiplex PCR; TCRdb's copy has only in-frame clones and leaves some out. The sample yields a few hundred thousand clones, roughly 82% seen once. The sample consisted of peripheral blood. The origin of the receptors is a woman aged 40-49 years who had recovered from COVID-19. The CDR3 runs from the conserved cysteine through the conserved F or W. A D gene is named only where the DNA matches it firmly. Rows may omit the clone size; those that give it use once, few, many or a size class.

v_call	d_call	clone_size	j_call	cdr3_aa	cdr3_nt
TRBV7-2	TRBD1	once	TRBJ1-2	CASSPRTGGANGYTF	TGTGCCAGCAGCCCCCGGACAGGGGGCGCCAATGGCTACACCTTC
TRBV7-8	NA	once	TRBJ2-7	CASSLVTGNEDEQYF	TGTGCCAGCAGCTTAGTAACGGGGAATGAGGACGAGCAGTACTTC
TRBV12-3/TRBV12-4	NA	NA	TRBJ1-2	CASSSTDIGYTF	TGTGCCAGCAGTTCGACAGATATCGGCTACACCTTC
TRBV7-8	TRBD2	NA	TRBJ2-3	CASSPLLAGATDTQYF	TGTGCCAGCAGTCCCCTACTAGCGGGGGCGACAGATACGCAGTATTTT
TRBV7-9	TRBD1	NA	TRBJ1-1	CASSSAGGLYTEAFF	TGTGCCAGCAGCTCTGCAGGGGGCCTGTACACTGAAGCTTTCTTT
TRBV19	TRBD1	NA	TRBJ1-2	CASRRPGTGNYGYTF	TGTGCCAGTAGGCGTCCCGGGACAGGGAACTATGGCTACACCTTC
TRBV7-8	TRBD2	NA	TRBJ2-7	CASSLGGRVDQYF	TGTGCCAGCAGCTTAGGCGGGAGGGTCGACCAGTACTTC
TRBV6-5	NA	NA	TRBJ1-2	CASRGRDYGYTF	TGTGCCAGCAGGGGGCGAGACTATGGCTACACCTTC
TRBV7-3	TRBD1	NA	TRBJ2-1	CASSFVGTGHNEQFF	TGTGCCAGCAGCTTCGTCGGGACAGGGCACAATGAGCAGTTCTTC
TRBV30	TRBD1	NA	TRBJ2-7	CAWAASTGLTYF	TGTGCCTGGGCCGCATCGACAGGGTTGACGTACTTC
TRBV3-1/TRBV3-2	TRBD2	NA	TRBJ2-7	CASSPWEGVYEQYF	TGTGCCAGCAGCCCCTGGGAGGGAGTGTACGAGCAGTACTTC
TRBV12-2	NA	NA	TRBJ2-3	CASRLDQDYLYTQYF	TGTGCAAGTCGCTTAGATCAAGACTATTTGTATACGCAGTATTTT
TRBV7-2	TRBD1	NA	TRBJ1-5	CASSPRTGAYQPQHF	TGTGCCAGCAGCCCAAGGACAGGGGCCTATCAGCCCCAGCATTTT
TRBV30	TRBD1	NA	TRBJ2-7	CAWDNGQGLGNEQYF	TGTGCCTGGGATAATGGACAGGGTCTTGGCAACGAGCAGTACTTC
TRBV14	NA	NA	TRBJ1-1	CASSQSPFSAFF	TGTGCCAGCAGCCAATCTCCCTTCTCAGCTTTCTTT
TRBV19	NA	NA	TRBJ2-2	CASSIYGGELFF	TGTGCCAGTAGTATCTACGGCGGGGAGCTGTTTTTT
TRBV11-2	NA	NA	TRBJ2-7	CASSLARGTVLSYEQYF	TGTGCCAGCAGCTTAGCCCGCGGGACAGTACTCAGCTACGAGCAGTACTTC
TRBV19	NA	NA	TRBJ1-2	CASSFSGGTYGYTF	TGTGCCAGTAGCTTTTCTGGAGGTACCTATGGCTACACCTTC
TRBV5-6	NA	NA	TRBJ2-5	CASSLPSGGETQYF	TGTGCCAGCAGCTTGCCATCTGGGGGCGAGACCCAGTACTTC
TRBV5-6	TRBD1	NA	TRBJ2-7	CASSLALGTALYEQYF	TGTGCCAGCAGCTTGGCGTTGGGGACAGCGCTCTACGAGCAGTACTTC
TRBV7-2	NA	NA	TRBJ2-7	CASSLFGQNYEQYF	TGTGCCAGCAGCTTATTCGGACAGAACTACGAGCAGTACTTC
TRBV6-2/TRBV6-3	TRBD2	NA	TRBJ2-3	CASSYDNSGGYSDTQYF	TGTGCCAGCAGTTATGATAATAGCGGGGGGTATTCGGATACGCAGTATTTT
TRBV5-1	NA	NA	TRBJ2-5	CASRSTGLQETQYF	TGCGCCAGCAGGTCTACCGGACTACAAGAGACCCAGTACTTC
TRBV6-5	TRBD1	NA	TRBJ1-3	CASSPTGVGNTIYF	TGTGCCAGCAGTCCGACAGGGGTCGGGAACACCATATATTTT
TRBV6-2/TRBV6-3	NA	NA	TRBJ1-5	CASSYLESGQPQHF	TGTGCCAGCAGTTACCTGGAGAGTGGTCAGCCCCAGCATTTT
TRBV6-5	NA	NA	TRBJ1-1	CASSLQGRAFF	TGTGCCAGCAGTCTACAGGGCAGAGCTTTCTTT
TRBV7-2	NA	NA	TRBJ1-3	CASSSTGFSGNTIYF	TGTGCCAGCAGCTCAACAGGGTTCTCTGGAAACACCATATATTTT
TRBV12-3/TRBV12-4	TRBD1	NA	TRBJ2-5	CASRQGQETQYF	TGTGCCAGCAGACAGGGGCAAGAGACCCAGTACTTC
TRBV28	NA	NA	TRBJ1-2	CASSWGNYGYTF	TGTGCCAGCAGTTGGGGCAATTATGGCTACACCTTC
TRBV5-1	NA	NA	TRBJ2-5	CASSQDSVQETQYF	TGCGCCAGCAGCCAGGACTCAGTCCAAGAGACCCAGTACTTC
TRBV4-3	TRBD1	NA	TRBJ2-2	CASSQGPGQDGTGELFF	TGCGCCAGCAGCCAAGGGCCGGGACAGGACGGCACCGGGGAGCTGTTTTTT
TRBV14	NA	NA	TRBJ1-1	CASSQPGQINTEAFF	TGTGCCAGCAGCCAACCGGGACAAATAAACACTGAAGCTTTCTTT
TRBV19	NA	NA	TRBJ1-1	CASSISGGRGTEAFF	TGTGCCAGTAGTATTTCTGGGGGCAGGGGCACTGAAGCTTTCTTT
TRBV7-2	NA	NA	TRBJ1-3	CASKGRGTSGNTIYF	TGTGCCAGCAAAGGCCGGGGAACTTCTGGAAACACCATATATTTT
TRBV7-6	NA	NA	TRBJ1-5	CASSPARNNQPQHF	TGTGCCAGCAGCCCGGCCAGGAACAATCAGCCCCAGCATTTT